Below, one TCR beta chain is given with its context. This sample stems from a study of blood T cell repertoires in COVID-19. Repertoires were generated with immunoSEQ multiplex PCR, while TCRdb's copy carries only in-frame clones and drops some. The sample shows 60,000 to 75,000 clones, 82% of them seen only once. V lost 0 bases, J lost 1 base, and 14 bases stayed unmatched. The germline V gene encodes CDR1 PRHDT and CDR2 FYEKMQ (reference sequence). The CDR3 sequence is 19 residues long. Sequenced input: peripheral blood. This sequence joins TRBV13 and TRBJ2-5, with 7 bases that match TRBD2. This TCR came from a woman aged 80 or older with acute or convalescent COVID-19. CDR3 amino acids: CASSLGGAGDRRSQETQYF. The CDR3 nucleotides read TGTGCCAGCAGCTTAGGTGGGGCGGGGGATCGTCGGTCCCAAGAGACCCAGTACTTC.